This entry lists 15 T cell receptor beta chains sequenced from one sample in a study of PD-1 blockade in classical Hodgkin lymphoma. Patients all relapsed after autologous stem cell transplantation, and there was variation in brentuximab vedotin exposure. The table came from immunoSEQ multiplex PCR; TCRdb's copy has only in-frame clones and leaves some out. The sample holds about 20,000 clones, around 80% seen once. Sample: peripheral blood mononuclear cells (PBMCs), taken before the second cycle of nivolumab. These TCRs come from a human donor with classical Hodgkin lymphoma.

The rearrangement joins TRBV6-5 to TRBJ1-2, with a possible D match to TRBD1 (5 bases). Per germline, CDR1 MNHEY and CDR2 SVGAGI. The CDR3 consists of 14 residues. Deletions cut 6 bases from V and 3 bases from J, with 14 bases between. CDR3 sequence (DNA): TGTGCCAGCAGGTGGGCCCGGGGGGACTATGGCTACACCTTC. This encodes CASRWARGDYGYTF.

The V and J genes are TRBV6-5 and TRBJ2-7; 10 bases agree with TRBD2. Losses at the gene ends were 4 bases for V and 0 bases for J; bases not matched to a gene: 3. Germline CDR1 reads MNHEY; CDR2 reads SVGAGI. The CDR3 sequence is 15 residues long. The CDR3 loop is CASSFLAGDSYEQYF. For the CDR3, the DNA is TGTGCCAGCAGTTTTCTAGCGGGGGACTCCTACGAGCAGTACTTC.

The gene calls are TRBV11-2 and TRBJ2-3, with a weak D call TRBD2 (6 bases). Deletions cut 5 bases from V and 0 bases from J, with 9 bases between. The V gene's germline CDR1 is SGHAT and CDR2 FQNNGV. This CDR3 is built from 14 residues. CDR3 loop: CASSPGTSTDTQYF. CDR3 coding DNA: TGTGCCAGCAGCCCCGGGACTAGCACAGATACGCAGTATTTT.

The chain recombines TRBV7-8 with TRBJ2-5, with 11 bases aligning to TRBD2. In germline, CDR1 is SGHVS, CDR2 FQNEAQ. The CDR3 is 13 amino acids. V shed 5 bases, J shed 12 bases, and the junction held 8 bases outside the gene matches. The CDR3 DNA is TGTGCCAGCAGCCCCGGAAAACTAGCGGGAGAGTACTTC. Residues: CASSPGKLAGEYF.

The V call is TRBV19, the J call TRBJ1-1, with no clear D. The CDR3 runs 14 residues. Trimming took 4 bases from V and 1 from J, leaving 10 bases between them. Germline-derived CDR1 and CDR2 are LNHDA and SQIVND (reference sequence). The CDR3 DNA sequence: TGTGCCAGTAGTAAAACTCAAGAGAACACTGAAGCTTTCTTT. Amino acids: CASSKTQENTEAFF.

The CDR3, as DNA: TGTGCCAGCAGCTTAGCACAAGACAGAGAAGCTTTCTTT. It codes for CASSLAQDREAFF. The V call is TRBV7-9, the J call TRBJ1-1; D perhaps matches TRBD1 (5 bases). V was clipped by 0 bases and J by 8 bases, with 10 bases between them. CDR3 length: 13 residues. Germline CDR1 is SEHNR and CDR2 is FQNEAQ (reference sequence).

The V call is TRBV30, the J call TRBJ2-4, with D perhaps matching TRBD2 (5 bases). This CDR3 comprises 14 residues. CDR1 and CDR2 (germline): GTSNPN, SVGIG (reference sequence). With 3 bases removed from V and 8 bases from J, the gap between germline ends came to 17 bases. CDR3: CAWSPGSMRDIQYF. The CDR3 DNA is TGTGCCTGGAGCCCGGGTTCTATGAGGGACATTCAGTACTTC.

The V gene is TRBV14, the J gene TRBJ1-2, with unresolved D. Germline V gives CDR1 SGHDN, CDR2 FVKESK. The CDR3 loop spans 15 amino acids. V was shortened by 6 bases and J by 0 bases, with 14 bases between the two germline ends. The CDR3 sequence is CASSVAARANYGYTF. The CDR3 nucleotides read TGTGCCAGCAGTGTAGCAGCCCGAGCTAACTATGGCTACACCTTC.

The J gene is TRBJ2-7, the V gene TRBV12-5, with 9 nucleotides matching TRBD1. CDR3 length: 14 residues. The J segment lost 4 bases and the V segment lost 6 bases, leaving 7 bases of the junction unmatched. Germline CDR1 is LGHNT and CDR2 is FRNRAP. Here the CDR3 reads CASGTGTGWYEQYF. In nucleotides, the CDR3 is TGTGCTAGTGGGACAGGGACAGGGTGGTACGAGCAGTACTTC.

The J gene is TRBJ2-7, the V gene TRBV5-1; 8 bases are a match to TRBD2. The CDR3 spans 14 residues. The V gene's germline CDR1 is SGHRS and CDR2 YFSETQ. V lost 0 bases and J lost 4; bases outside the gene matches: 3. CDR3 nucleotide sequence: TGCGCCAGCAGCTTGGTGGGCGGGGGGTACGAGCAGTACTTC. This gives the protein CASSLVGGGYEQYF.

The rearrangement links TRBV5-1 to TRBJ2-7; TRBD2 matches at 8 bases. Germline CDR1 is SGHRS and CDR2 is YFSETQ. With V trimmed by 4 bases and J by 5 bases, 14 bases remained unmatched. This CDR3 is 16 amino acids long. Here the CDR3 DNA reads TGCGCCAGCAGCCCCGGAACCTTAGCGGGATCGGACGAGCAGTACTTC. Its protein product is CASSPGTLAGSDEQYF.

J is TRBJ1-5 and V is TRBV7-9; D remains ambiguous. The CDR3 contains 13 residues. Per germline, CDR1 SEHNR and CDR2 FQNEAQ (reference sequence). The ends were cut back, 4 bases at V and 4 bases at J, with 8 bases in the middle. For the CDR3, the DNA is TGTGCCAGCAGCTCAAGCGAGAATCAGCCCCAGCATTTT. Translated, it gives CASSSSENQPQHF.

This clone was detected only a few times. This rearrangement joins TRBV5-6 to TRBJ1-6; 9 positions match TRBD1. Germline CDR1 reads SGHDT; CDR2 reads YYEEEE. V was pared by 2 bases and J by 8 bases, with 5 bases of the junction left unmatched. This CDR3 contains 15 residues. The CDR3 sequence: CASSLGDREDSPLHF. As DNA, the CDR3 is TGTGCCAGCAGCTTAGGGGACAGGGAGGATTCACCCCTCCACTTT.

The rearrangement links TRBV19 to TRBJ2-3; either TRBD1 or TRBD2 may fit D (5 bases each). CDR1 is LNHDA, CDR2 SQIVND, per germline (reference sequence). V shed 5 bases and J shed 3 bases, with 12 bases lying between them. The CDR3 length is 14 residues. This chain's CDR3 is CASSVRDATDTQYF. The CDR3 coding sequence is TGTGCCAGTAGTGTCCGGGACGCAACAGATACGCAGTATTTT. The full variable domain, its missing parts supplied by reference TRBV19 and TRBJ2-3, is DGGITQSPKYLFRKEGQNVTLSCEQNLNHDAMYWYRQDPGQGLRLIYYSQIVNDFQKGDIAEGYSVSREKKESFPLTVTSAQKNPTAFYLCASSVRDATDTQYFGPGTRLTVL.

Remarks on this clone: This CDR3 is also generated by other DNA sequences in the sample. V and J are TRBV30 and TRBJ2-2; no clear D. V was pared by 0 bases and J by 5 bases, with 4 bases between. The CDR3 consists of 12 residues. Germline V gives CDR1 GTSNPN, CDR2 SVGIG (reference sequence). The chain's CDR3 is CAWSVLTGELFF. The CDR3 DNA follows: TGTGCCTGGAGTGTTCTGACCGGGGAGCTGTTTTTT.